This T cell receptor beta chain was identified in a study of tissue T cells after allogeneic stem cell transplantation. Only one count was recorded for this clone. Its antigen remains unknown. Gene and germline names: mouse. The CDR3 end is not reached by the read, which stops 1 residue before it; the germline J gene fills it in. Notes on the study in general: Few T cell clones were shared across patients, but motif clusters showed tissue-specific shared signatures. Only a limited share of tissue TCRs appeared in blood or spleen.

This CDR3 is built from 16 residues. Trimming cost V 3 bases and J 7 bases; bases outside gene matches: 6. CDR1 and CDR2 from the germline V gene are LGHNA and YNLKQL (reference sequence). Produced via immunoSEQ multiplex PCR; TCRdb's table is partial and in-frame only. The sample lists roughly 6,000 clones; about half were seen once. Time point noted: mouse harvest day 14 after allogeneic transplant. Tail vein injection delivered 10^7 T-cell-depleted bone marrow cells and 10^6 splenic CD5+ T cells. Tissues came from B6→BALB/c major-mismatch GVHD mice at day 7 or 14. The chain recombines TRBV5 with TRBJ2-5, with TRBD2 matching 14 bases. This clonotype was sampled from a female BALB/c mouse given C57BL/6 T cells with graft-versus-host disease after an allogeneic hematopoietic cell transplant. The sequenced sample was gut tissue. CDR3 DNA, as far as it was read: TGTGCCAGCAGCCACCGGGACTGGGGGGGCGCGAACACCCAGTAC. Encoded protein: CASSHRDWGGANTQY. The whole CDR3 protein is CASSHRDWGGANTQYF.